A single sample gave rise to the 25 T cell receptor beta chains below, sequenced in a study of OX40 agonist ivuxolimab in advanced cancers. The assay was immunoSEQ multiplex PCR, and TCRdb's table has in-frame clones only and misses some. The sample yields 53,000 or so clones, 93% seen once. Specimen: CD4+ or CD8+ T cells sorted from blood, collected in a trial of the OX40 agonist ivuxolimab. All receptors come from an adult with an advanced solid tumor such as melanoma, head and neck, liver or kidney cancer.

About this clone: The germline gene is not matched at one end of the junction; a read error may be the cause. This rearrangement joins TRBV7-9 to TRBJ2-1; D is tentatively TRBD1 or TRBD2 (6 bases each). The CDR3 loop spans 15 amino acids. Germline CDR1 is SEHNR and CDR2 is FQNEAQ (reference sequence). The CDR3 DNA reads as TGTGCCAGCACCTCCGGGGGACACCGATTGAATGGGCAGTTCTTC. This encodes CASTSGGHRLNGQFF.

This chain links TRBV9 with TRBJ2-1; TRBD1 aligns across 8 bases. CDR1 and CDR2 from the germline V gene are SGDLS and YYNGEE. V dropped 0 bases and J dropped 4; count of bases not matched to a gene: 6. CDR3 length: 16 amino acids. The CDR3 sequence is CASSVAGTGGYNEQFF. CDR3 in DNA: TGTGCCAGCAGCGTAGCTGGAACAGGGGGGTACAATGAGCAGTTCTTC.

This clone was picked up a small number of times. The chain links TRBV19 to TRBJ1-5; D is unclear. The CDR3 covers 15 residues. CDR1 LNHDA and CDR2 SQIVND come from the germline V gene (reference sequence). V lost 4 bases, J lost 3 bases, and 13 bases lay in between. CDR3 loop: CASSTPWAANQPQHF. The CDR3 DNA is TGTGCCAGTAGTACGCCCTGGGCGGCCAATCAGCCCCAGCATTTT.

V gene TRBV27 combines with J gene TRBJ1-1; no firm D call. V was pared by 0 bases and J by 0 bases, with 8 bases between. The CDR3 runs 15 residues. Germline V gene data show CDR1 as MNHEY and CDR2 as SMNVEV (reference sequence). The DNA for the CDR3 is TGTGCCAGCAGTTTATCCCCGACAATGAACACTGAAGCTTTCTTT. Amino acid sequence: CASSLSPTMNTEAFF.

The CDR3 nucleotides read TGTGCCAGCAGCTTGTATATCCGGGACCCTGAAGCTTTCTTT. As protein: CASSLYIRDPEAFF. The chain employs TRBV5-5 and TRBJ1-1; a possible D gene is TRBD1 (5 bases). Trimming took 1 base from V and 6 from J, leaving 13 bases between them. The CDR3 extends over 14 amino acids. CDR1 and CDR2 from the germline V gene are SGHKS and YYEKEE (reference sequence).

This chain connects TRBV28 to TRBJ2-3; D possibly corresponds to TRBD2 (5 bases). The germline V gene has CDR1 MDHEN and CDR2 SYDVKM. V lost 7 bases and J lost 4, with 15 bases in between. The CDR3 is 14 residues long. CDR3 protein: CASNLLVNADTQYF. DNA for the CDR3: TGTGCCAGCAACCTACTAGTGAACGCAGATACGCAGTATTTT.

V gene TRBV28 combines with J gene TRBJ2-1, with 12 bases fitting TRBD2. The germline V gene encodes CDR1 MDHEN and CDR2 SYDVKM. The CDR3 has 14 residues. Trimming took 4 bases from V and 7 from J; bases not matched to a gene: 2. The CDR3 bases are TGTGCCAGCAGTTGGACTAGCGGGGTAAATGAGCAGTTCTTC. Amino acid sequence: CASSWTSGVNEQFF.

The chain couples TRBV7-8 to TRBJ2-7; D uncertain. V was clipped by 1 base and J by 4 bases, with 14 bases between them. Per germline, CDR1 SGHVS and CDR2 FQNEAQ. The CDR3 contains 15 residues. CDR3 coding DNA: TGTGCCAGCAGCTTAGAAAGGTCTGTCATGTACGAGCAGTACTTC. Protein product: CASSLERSVMYEQYF.

This sequence joins TRBV28 and TRBJ1-1, with a tentative D call TRBD1 (5 bases). V dropped 7 bases and J dropped 5 bases, with 14 bases sitting between them. The CDR3 loop spans 13 amino acids. Germline-derived CDR1 and CDR2 are MDHEN and SYDVKM. CDR3 in amino acids: CASTTQGSTEAFF. CDR3 nucleotides: TGTGCCAGCACCACCCAGGGCTCTACTGAAGCTTTCTTT.

The chain couples TRBV19 to TRBJ2-1; the D is unclear. From germline, CDR1 is LNHDA and CDR2 SQIVND (reference sequence). Trimming took off 4 bases at V and 5 bases at J, with 9 bases between the two ends. The CDR3 consists of 13 residues. CDR3 coding DNA: TGTGCCAGTAGTACTCGACTCCACAATGAGCAGTTCTTC. Its protein product is CASSTRLHNEQFF.

V and J are TRBV4-3 and TRBJ2-7; no firm D call. The CDR3 loop spans 13 amino acids. V dropped 0 bases and J dropped 7 bases, with 10 bases sitting between them. Looked up from germline, CDR1 is LGHNA and CDR2 is YSLEER. CDR3 loop: CASSQDSWGEQYF. CDR3 in DNA: TGCGCCAGCAGCCAAGATTCGTGGGGAGAGCAGTACTTC.

The chain recombines TRBV7-9 with TRBJ2-2; 10 nucleotides line up with TRBD1. With V trimmed by 4 bases and J by 3 bases, 5 bases remained unmatched. CDR1 and CDR2 (germline): SEHNR, FQNEAQ (reference sequence). This CDR3 has 16 amino acids. CDR3 DNA: TGTGCCAGCAGCTCGTCCGACAGGGGGCACACCGGGGAGCTGTTTTTT. As protein: CASSSSDRGHTGELFF. The full variable domain, its missing parts supplied by reference TRBV7-9 and TRBJ2-2, is DTGVSQNPRHKITKRGQNVTFRCDPISEHNRLYWYRQTLGQGPEFLTYFQNEAQLEKSRLLSDRFSAERPKGSFSTLEIQRTEQGDSAMYLCASSSSDRGHTGELFFGEGSRLTVL.

The V gene is TRBV4-1, the J gene TRBJ2-3, with 11 bases matching TRBD1. V gave up 3 bases and J gave up 6 bases; unmatched junction bases: 14. Germline CDR1 is MGHRA and CDR2 is YSYEKL. This CDR3 region has 18 residues. The CDR3 protein is CASSHPGLGTGGMDTQYF. For the CDR3, the DNA is TGCGCCAGCAGCCACCCCGGGTTAGGGACAGGGGGAATGGATACGCAGTATTTT.

The V call is TRBV6-5, the J call TRBJ2-7; a weak D match, TRBD2 (6 bases). The CDR3 has 14 residues. Trimming left V 2 bases short and J 7 bases short, with 15 bases between. Germline CDR1 reads MNHEY; CDR2 reads SVGAGI. The CDR3 protein is CASSYGILEGEQYF. CDR3 nucleotide sequence: TGTGCCAGCAGTTACGGGATCTTGGAGGGGGAGCAGTACTTC.

By sample fraction, this clone is medium-sized (0.01 to 0.1%). The chain employs TRBV28 and TRBJ2-7; D is perhaps TRBD1 (6 bases). The CDR3 has 16 amino acids. Per germline, CDR1 MDHEN and CDR2 SYDVKM. Trimming pared 5 bases from V and 3 bases from J, leaving 20 bases between. The CDR3 sequence: CASSLTRTVLNYEQYF. The CDR3 DNA is TGTGCCAGCAGTCTCACCAGGACAGTCCTGAACTACGAGCAGTACTTC.

In DNA form, the CDR3 reads TGCGCCAGCAGTGAGGGGGGAGCTAACGAGCAGTACTTC. It is translated as CASSEGGANEQYF. The gene calls are TRBV10-2 and TRBJ2-7; either TRBD1 or TRBD2 may supply D (5 bases each). The CDR3 length is 13 residues. The germline V gene has CDR1 WSHSY and CDR2 SAAADI. Deletions cut 2 bases from V and 5 bases from J, with 10 bases between.

The V gene is TRBV27, the J gene TRBJ1-5; D gene unclear. The CDR3 is made up of 15 amino acids. Germline CDR1 and CDR2: MNHEY and SMNVEV (reference sequence). V was cut by 5 bases and J by 8 bases, with 19 bases left in between. The CDR3 loop reads CASSGGIGPPKPQHF. In DNA form, the CDR3 reads TGTGCCAGCAGTGGAGGGATCGGCCCCCCAAAGCCCCAGCATTTT.

The chain uses TRBV6-4 and TRBJ1-4; D is unresolved. The CDR3 has 10 amino acids. Germline values: CDR1 MRHNA, CDR2 SNTAGT. Trimming left V 4 bases short and J 11 bases short, with 5 bases between. The chain's CDR3 is CASSGRKLFF. CDR3 in DNA: TGTGCCAGCAGTGGGAGGAAACTGTTTTTT.

The chain uses TRBV2 and TRBJ2-7, with D hard to call. V gave up 8 bases and J gave up 3 bases, with 11 bases separating them. The germline gives CDR1 SNHLY, CDR2 FYNNEI. CDR3 length: 12 amino acids. The CDR3 DNA is TGTGCCAGCGGTATGCAGAGCTACGAGCAGTACTTC. Protein: CASGMQSYEQYF.

This chain uses TRBV7-3 with TRBJ2-1, with D perhaps TRBD2 (6 bases). Germline V CDR1 and CDR2: SGHTA, FQGTGA. Between the trimmed V and J ends, which lost 5 bases and 4 bases, there was a span of 15 bases. The length of the CDR3 is 15 residues. In DNA form, the CDR3 reads TGTGCCAGCAGCACTGAGCCGGGACTGTACAATGAGCAGTTCTTC. Translating gives CASSTEPGLYNEQFF.

This rearrangement joins TRBV7-6 to TRBJ2-7; 13 bases line up with TRBD2. Germline CDR1 is SGHVS and CDR2 is FNYEAQ. V lost 5 bases and J lost 5; bases outside the gene matches: 6. This CDR3 contains 15 residues. The DNA for the CDR3 is TGTGCCAGCAGCCGCCGGACTAGCGGGAGTGACGAGCAGTACTTC. As protein: CASSRRTSGSDEQYF.

This clone was recorded once. The chain joins TRBV29-1 to TRBJ2-2; 8 bases are a match to TRBD1. CDR1 is SQVTM, CDR2 ANQGSEA, per germline. CDR3 length: 15 amino acids. V shed 4 bases, J shed 4 bases, and the junction held 8 bases outside the gene matches. Written as DNA, the CDR3 is TGCAGCGTTGCCCTCAGGGGGCGAGGCACCGGGGAGCTGTTTTTT. Protein: CSVALRGRGTGELFF.

V usage is TRBV7-3 and J usage is TRBJ2-2; 8 nucleotides align to TRBD2. The CDR3 contains 13 residues. Germline V lookup: CDR1 SGHTA, CDR2 FQGTGA. Trimming took 2 bases from V and 9 from J; bases not matched to a gene: 2. CDR3 in DNA: TGTGCCAGCAGCTTATTAGCGGGGCGGGAGCTGTTTTTT. The encoded protein is CASSLLAGRELFF.

This sequence joins TRBV11-3 and TRBJ2-3; the D is unclear. Between the trimmed V and J ends, which lost 5 bases and 5 bases, there was a span of 11 bases. CDR1 SGHNT and CDR2 YENEEA come from the germline V gene. The CDR3 totals 13 residues. CDR3 amino acids: CASSDPNGDTQYF. CDR3 DNA sequence: TGTGCCAGCAGCGATCCGAACGGAGATACGCAGTATTTT.

The chain uses TRBV7-2 and TRBJ2-7; the match to TRBD2 covers 15 bases. CDR3 length equals 18 residues. The junction had 7 bases not matched to a gene; V was cut back by 1 base and J by 3 bases. Germline V gene data show CDR1 as SGHTA and CDR2 as FQGNSA. CDR3 bases: TGTGCCAGCAGCTTAGGGGGACTAGCGGGAGGACGGCTCTACGAGCAGTACTTC. Protein product: CASSLGGLAGGRLYEQYF.